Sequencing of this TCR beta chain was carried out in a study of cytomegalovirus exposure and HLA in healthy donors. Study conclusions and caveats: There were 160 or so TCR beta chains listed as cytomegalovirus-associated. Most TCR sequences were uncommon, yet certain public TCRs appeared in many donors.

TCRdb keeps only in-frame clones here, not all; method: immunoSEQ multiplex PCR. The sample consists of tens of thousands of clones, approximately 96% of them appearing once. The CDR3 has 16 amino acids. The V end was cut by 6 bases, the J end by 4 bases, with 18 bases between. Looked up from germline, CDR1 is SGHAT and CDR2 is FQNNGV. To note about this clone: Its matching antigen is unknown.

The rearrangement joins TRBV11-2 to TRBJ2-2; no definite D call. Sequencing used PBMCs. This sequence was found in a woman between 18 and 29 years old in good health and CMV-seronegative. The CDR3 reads CASSASRVSTTGELFF. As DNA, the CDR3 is TGTGCCAGCAGTGCGAGTCGGGTGTCGACCACCGGGGAGCTGTTTTTT.